The 23 T cell receptor beta chains in this list originate from one sample, sequenced in a study of cytomegalovirus exposure and HLA in healthy donors. The PCR was carried out with 60 Vbeta primers and 13 Jbeta primers. Libraries were prepared by immunoSEQ multiplex PCR; TCRdb keeps only in-frame clonotypes and omits some of them. This table has 170,000 or so clones, around 82% appearing once. Material: PBMCs. The source of these receptors is a man in his sixties in good health and CMV-seronegative.

The V and J genes are TRBV28 and TRBJ2-1; D not certain. The CDR3 contains 12 residues. The V end was cut by 1 base, the J end by 5 bases, with 3 bases between. Germline CDR1 MDHEN, CDR2 SYDVKM. The CDR3: CASSLSNNEQFF. The CDR3 DNA follows: TGTGCCAGCAGTTTATCCAACAATGAGCAGTTCTTC.

CDR3 sequence reads: CASSPVQTYEQYF. CDR3 sequence (DNA): TGTGCCAGCTCACCGGTACAGACCTACGAGCAGTACTTC. The chain combines TRBV18 with TRBJ2-7; D remains ambiguous. Trimming removed 3 bases from V and 2 bases from J, with 8 bases in between. The V gene's germline CDR1 is KGHSH and CDR2 LQKENI. The CDR3 runs to 13 residues.

This rearrangement joins TRBV29-1 to TRBJ1-2, with no clear D. The CDR3 runs to 10 residues. The germline V gene has CDR1 SQVTM and CDR2 ANQGSEA. Between the trimmed V and J ends, which lost 6 bases and 7 bases, there was a span of 9 bases. CDR3 residues: CSVEEGGYTF. Here the CDR3 DNA reads TGCAGCGTCGAGGAGGGTGGCTACACCTTC.

The chain uses TRBV18 and TRBJ1-5, with D uncertain. Trimming pared 5 bases from V and 3 bases from J, leaving 8 bases between. CDR1 is KGHSH, CDR2 LQKENI, per germline. This CDR3 is built from 13 residues. The CDR3 protein is CASSNGPNQPQHF. CDR3 DNA: TGTGCCAGCTCAAATGGCCCCAATCAGCCCCAGCATTTT.

The gene calls are TRBV29-1 and TRBJ1-2; no clear D gene. V was shortened by 5 bases and J by 2 bases, with 9 bases between the two germline ends. Germline V CDR1 and CDR2: SQVTM, ANQGSEA. The CDR3 has 12 residues. The CDR3 DNA is TGCAGCGTTCGGACGGGGAACTATGGCTACACCTTC. Translated, it gives CSVRTGNYGYTF.

The chain couples TRBV19 to TRBJ1-4; weak D call: TRBD1 (6 bases). In germline, CDR1 is LNHDA, CDR2 SQIVND (reference sequence). With 5 bases removed from V and 7 bases from J, the gap between germline ends came to 17 bases. The CDR3 consists of 15 residues. CDR3 loop: CASSLSTGLSEKLFF. The CDR3 region has the DNA TGTGCCAGTAGTCTTTCGACAGGTTTATCTGAAAAACTGTTTTTT. Full variable domain (rest looked up from reference TRBV19 and TRBJ1-4): DGGITQSPKYLFRKEGQNVTLSCEQNLNHDAMYWYRQDPGQGLRLIYYSQIVNDFQKGDIAEGYSVSREKKESFPLTVTSAQKNPTAFYLCASSLSTGLSEKLFFGSGTQLSVL.

The rearrangement uses TRBV25-1 and TRBJ2-7; D possibly corresponds to TRBD1 (5 bases). Germline V gives CDR1 MGHDK, CDR2 SYGVNS. This CDR3 comprises 15 residues. V was pared by 2 bases and J by 3 bases, with 14 bases between. This chain's CDR3 is CASSEGQGLIYEQYF. The DNA of the CDR3 is TGTGCCAGCAGTGAAGGGCAGGGATTGATCTACGAGCAGTACTTC.

This chain links TRBV7-9 with TRBJ1-4; D remains unclear. Germline CDR1 and CDR2: SEHNR and FQNEAQ (reference sequence). The CDR3 runs 17 residues. V lost 1 base and J 0 bases, leaving 12 bases between the germline ends. The CDR3: CASSLGSGLATNEKLFF. Here the CDR3 DNA reads TGTGCCAGCAGCTTAGGATCTGGGCTTGCAACTAATGAAAAACTGTTTTTT.

The V call is TRBV7-9, the J call TRBJ2-5; 7 positions match TRBD1. V lost 3 bases and J lost 5; bases outside the gene matches: 12. This CDR3 contains 16 residues. From germline, CDR1 is SEHNR and CDR2 FQNEAQ (reference sequence). The CDR3 bases are TGTGCCAGCAGCTTGGCCCCGACAGGGTCCCGGGAGACCCAGTACTTC. Translating gives CASSLAPTGSRETQYF.

The chain joins TRBV15 to TRBJ2-7, with a tentative D call TRBD2 (5 bases). The CDR3 consists of 15 residues. The V and J ends lost 0 bases and 5 bases respectively, with 14 bases between them. Per the germline V gene, CDR1 is LNHNV and CDR2 is YYDKDF (reference sequence). The chain's CDR3 is CATSRDRTSPDEQYF. The DNA for the CDR3 is TGTGCCACCAGCAGAGATCGGACTTCTCCCGACGAGCAGTACTTC.

The CDR3 loop is CASRLEAGELFF. The DNA of the CDR3 is TGTGCCAGCAGACTCGAGGCCGGGGAGCTGTTTTTT. This chain links TRBV5-4 with TRBJ2-2, with D uncertain. The CDR3 runs 12 residues. Germline V CDR1 and CDR2: SGHNT, YYREEE (reference sequence). Trimming pared 5 bases from V and 6 bases from J, leaving 8 bases between.

The chain recombines TRBV25-1 with TRBJ1-2; TRBD1 matches at 10 bases. The CDR3 spans 14 residues. The germline V gene encodes CDR1 MGHDK and CDR2 SYGVNS. V dropped 3 bases and J dropped 10; count of bases not matched to a gene: 8. The CDR3 loop is CASSDRDRGWVYTF. CDR3 in DNA: TGTGCCAGCAGTGATCGGGACAGGGGTTGGGTCTACACCTTC.

The chain couples TRBV10-1 to TRBJ2-3; tentative D call: TRBD2 (5 bases). Trimming left V 0 bases short and J 2 bases short, with 6 bases between. The CDR3 consists of 14 residues. In germline, CDR1 is WNHNN, CDR2 SYGVQD (reference sequence). CDR3 residues: CASSESDYTDTQYF. CDR3 sequence (DNA): TGCGCCAGCAGTGAGTCAGACTACACAGATACGCAGTATTTT.

V and J are TRBV7-9 and TRBJ1-1; a possible D gene is TRBD1 (5 bases). V was clipped by 7 bases and J by 2 bases, with 20 bases between them. This CDR3 comprises 16 residues. Per germline, CDR1 SEHNR and CDR2 FQNEAQ (reference sequence). CDR3 in amino acids: CASTTTGGQGNTEAFF. The CDR3 DNA reads TGTGCCAGCACTACAACGGGGGGTCAGGGAAACACTGAAGCTTTCTTT.

A remark on this clone: The junction shows a germline mismatch at one end, possibly a read error. V gene TRBV28 combines with J gene TRBJ1-2; 7 positions agree with TRBD1. This CDR3 has 12 residues. The germline gives CDR1 MDHEN, CDR2 SYDVKM. The CDR3 DNA is TGTGCCAGCTATGACAGGGCAGGAGGCTACCCCTTC. Amino acids: CASYDRAGGYPF.

This chain uses TRBV5-6 with TRBJ2-2, with 12 nucleotides matching TRBD2. This CDR3 is 14 amino acids long. The V gene's germline CDR1 is SGHDT and CDR2 YYEEEE. Trimming cost V 7 bases and J 4 bases; bases outside gene matches: 2. The CDR3 protein is CASGLAGRTGELFF. The CDR3 DNA reads as TGTGCCAGCGGACTAGCGGGACGCACCGGGGAGCTGTTTTTT.

The chain links TRBV5-1 to TRBJ2-3; 10 positions match TRBD2. This CDR3 spans 15 amino acids. The germline CDR1 and CDR2 sequences are SGHRS and YFSETQ. V lost 7 bases to trimming and J lost 1 base; unmatched junction nucleotides: 6. CDR3 region: CASRLAGDGTDTQYF. For the CDR3, the DNA is TGCGCCAGCCGACTAGCGGGTGATGGCACAGATACGCAGTATTTT.

The chain couples TRBV5-1 to TRBJ1-2; D unclear. The V gene's germline CDR1 is SGHRS and CDR2 YFSETQ. The CDR3 contains 15 residues. V lost 0 bases to trimming and J lost 0 bases, with 9 bases between them. CDR3: CASSLDAVANYGYTF. CDR3 in DNA: TGCGCCAGCAGCTTGGATGCGGTAGCTAACTATGGCTACACCTTC.

V gene TRBV5-4 combines with J gene TRBJ2-3; the match to TRBD2 covers 11 bases. Germline CDR1 reads SGHNT; CDR2 reads YYREEE (reference sequence). Trimming took 1 base from V and 1 from J; bases not matched to a gene: 11. This CDR3 has 19 residues. The CDR3 protein is CASSLLGLAGGGGTDTQYF. The CDR3 DNA reads as TGTGCCAGCAGCTTGTTAGGTCTAGCGGGAGGAGGCGGCACAGATACGCAGTATTTT.

The CDR3 loop reads CASSPSTGVRNTIYF. For the CDR3, the DNA is TGTGCCAGCAGCCCCTCCACGGGGGTAAGAAACACCATATATTTT. V and J are TRBV9 and TRBJ1-3, with D possibly being TRBD1 (5 bases). The CDR3 runs 15 residues. The germline V and J ends were trimmed by 4 bases and 5 bases, with 16 bases remaining between them. Germline lookup yields CDR1 SGDLS and CDR2 YYNGEE.

The gene calls are TRBV29-1 and TRBJ1-4, with TRBD1 as a possible D gene (5 bases). Germline values: CDR1 SQVTM, CDR2 ANQGSEA. Trimming cost V 6 bases and J 7 bases, with 15 bases left between them. This CDR3 is 13 amino acids long. The CDR3 nucleotides are TGCAGCGTCGGCGCGGGGGGAGGTGAAAAACTGTTTTTT. This encodes CSVGAGGGEKLFF.

The J gene is TRBJ1-1, the V gene TRBV5-6; no definite D call. V was shortened by 5 bases and J by 2 bases, with 13 bases between the two germline ends. Germline V CDR1 and CDR2: SGHDT, YYEEEE. The CDR3 is 14 amino acids. Here the CDR3 DNA reads TGTGCCAGCAGTGGTGAGGGCTTCAACACTGAAGCTTTCTTT. The encoded protein is CASSGEGFNTEAFF.

This rearrangement joins TRBV28 to TRBJ1-2, with D maybe TRBD1 (6 bases). Trimming removed 2 bases at V and 4 bases at J, with 14 bases between. The CDR3 is 15 amino acids. CDR1 is MDHEN and CDR2 is SYDVKM in the germline V gene. This CDR3 is CASSLNRVSGYGYTF. DNA of the CDR3: TGTGCCAGCAGTTTAAACAGGGTTTCGGGCTATGGCTACACCTTC.